This note documents a single T cell receptor beta chain sequence. Its antigen is currently unknown. The entry originates in a study of cytomegalovirus exposure and HLA in healthy donors. Study-wide context: The roughly 120 validation repertoires, a later analysis reported, used the same platform as the 600 to 700 first-cohort repertoires.

Findings and limits, study-wide: Many donors carried some public TCRs, although rarity characterized most TCR sequences.

Assay: immunoSEQ multiplex PCR; the TCRdb copy retains only in-frame clones and omits some. The table lists approximately 280,000 clones, 65% to 90% of them singletons, with 0.95% to 1.1% in the top ten. The CDR3 has 15 amino acids. The germline V gene encodes CDR1 SGHDT and CDR2 YYEEEE. Trimming took off 0 bases at V and 6 bases at J, with 12 bases between the two ends. This sequence joins TRBV5-6 and TRBJ1-4; unclear D gene. The sequence came from a woman aged 18-29 years in good health and CMV-seronegative. Sample: PBMCs. CDR3 DNA: TGTGCCAGCAGCTTGGGGGCCTTATCAGATGAAAAACTGTTTTTT. Its protein is CASSLGALSDEKLFF.